This T cell receptor (beta chain) derives from a study of siplizumab effects on memory and regulatory T cells (dated by TCRdb to the late 2010s). A note on the overall study: The effect of the anti-CD2 antibody siplizumab on alloreactive T-cell subsets was examined in allogeneic mixed lymphocyte reactions constructed from human PBMCs. The study at large found these results: No functional confirmation was obtained for the suppressive function of proliferating Tregs from siplizumab cultures. Compared with memory T cells, unstimulated naive T cells appeared more diverse, and naive cells seemed to make a substantial contribution to the alloresponse. Of the alloreactive CD4+ clones that could be mapped, the Treg-derived share averaged roughly 69% with siplizumab compared with 25% to 30% in control reactions. The cumulative frequency of alloreactive sequences traceable to unstimulated CD4+ memory T cells was significantly reduced by siplizumab. About 75-95% of proliferating CD4+ or CD8+ clones could not be given a naive or memory phenotype. Sequences below about 10^-5 frequency were poorly captured, so only a minor fraction of alloreactive clones could be mapped to unstimulated subsets.

The protocol used for the library was the immunoSEQ multiplex PCR assay. Roughly 10^5 TCR templates per sample were assayed on the deep sequencing platform. Genomic DNA extracted from sorted T cells was used for TCRbeta CDR3 sequencing. Concerning the study's data processing: The R programming language was used for clonal analysis of TCRbeta CDR3 data. Unstimulated samples were compared with post-reaction CFSE-low samples to define alloreactive CD4+ and CD8+ clones. By matching sequences to the repertoires of sorted unstimulated Treg and non-Treg cells, each alloreactive CD4+ clone was assigned a regulatory or non-regulatory origin. TCRdb mirrors the immuneACCESS table, restricted to in-frame sequences. Some clones are absent from its copies; in checked studies, under half trace to an unresolved V gene, and the reason for the others is unknown. That table furnishes V, J and clone size, whereas the DNA furnished D and trimming. The sample table contains about 82,000 clones; only one count was recorded for 87% of them. The biggest ten clones account for over 1.5% of the sample.

The V and J ends are trimmed by 0 bases and 1 base, leaving 15 bases between them. CDR1 and CDR2, looked up from the germline V gene, are MGHRA and YSYEKL. Spanning cysteine to phenylalanine, the CDR3 consists of 17 amino acids. The entry retains the CDR3 DNA only, 51 bases that are in frame from base 1. Sorted unstimulated T cells and proliferating T cells recovered from mixed lymphocyte reactions were subjected to TCRbeta CDR3 sequencing. Fresh whole blood from ten HLA-typed healthy donors was used as the source from which PBMCs were isolated. To map where alloreactive clones came from, unstimulated CD4+ regulatory T cells were FACS-sorted. Points on this clone: Its antigen has not been determined. Nothing much larger sits one base from this clone, and base qualities are not available.

The chain is made from TRBV4-1 and TRBJ1-1, with a weak D call of TRBD1 (5 bases match). The sequenced material came from Tregs sorted from blood. The receptor comes from a human donor in good health. The DNA reads as follows: TGCGCCAGCAGCCAAGATCGGAGCAGGGCGGAGAACACTGAAGCTTTCTTT. This sequence encodes CASSQDRSRAENTEAFF.